This T cell receptor (beta chain) comes out of a study of shared clonotypes between healthy human individuals (dated by TCRdb to 2020 to 2021). About the investigation overall: The cohort included three men and a couple of women between 18 and 49 years of age. For each donor, CD4 naive and CD4 memory were each given three plates, CD8 naive was given two plates, and CD8 memory was given one plate. To increase sequencing depth and limit assay-specific biases, TCR repertoire library preparation and sequencing were carried out by different laboratories using diverse techniques. Each donor's leukapheresis produced roughly between about 0.9 and 9.5 billion PBMCs. Blood TCR repertoires of a handful of healthy adults were deeply sequenced to estimate repertoire size and the extent of clonotype sharing between individuals. The study at large found these results: Approximately 5% of naive CD4, 3% to 3.5% of naive CD8, about 2.1% of memory CD4, and 0.4% of memory CD8 clonotypes were shared across several donors. Based on pairwise subsampling, the degree of clonotype sharing among donors was expected to be affected by sequencing depth. Sampling was restricted to blood, and TCR repertoires in tissues likely differ from the TCR repertoires found in blood. Because the study included only a small number of donors, the genetic and exposure-history diversity represented was limited. Clonotypes shared by all four sorted-subset donors showed higher generation probabilities than non-shared clonotypes. Even with the large sequencing depth, rarefaction of the sorted-subset datasets indicated that sequencing was incomplete. Naive subsets generally had larger estimated clonotype richness than memory subsets did.

CD8 naive samples consisted of CD45RO-negative cells that were positively selected for CCR7, yielding a CD45RA+CCR7+ population without TemRA cells. Donors were healthy HIV-negative adults with no recently reported acute infections or vaccinations. Only Caucasian adults living in Nashville, Tennessee, USA were represented among the donors. Blood was obtained by leukapheresis, after which PBMCs were separated by Ficoll-Histopaque density gradient centrifugation and cryopreserved in liquid nitrogen vapor phase. Analytical flow cytometry was used to check the purity and quantity of each magnetically sorted T cell population. Genomic DNA was isolated from every sorted fraction and measured by UV absorbance on a Nanodrop 2000c. TCR CDR3 regions were amplified from genomic DNA by multiplex PCR using the deep immunoSEQ assay. Genomic DNA extracted from each cell subset was distributed evenly over all wells of several immunoSEQ 96-well plates, and each plate served as one replicate. Each replicate PCR for sorted subsets received about 220 ng genomic DNA, equal to about 30,000 T cell genomes. The purified libraries were quantified using a Qubit 3.0 fluorometer, sized with a Bioanalyzer 2100, and then quantified again using the KAPA Library Quantification kit. Each immunoSEQ 96-well plate was sequenced on its own single-read 150-cycle Illumina NextSeq 550 flow cell. In the source study's methods: Because the immunoSEQ output included only junctional sequences and no quality scores, the filtering could not be the same as the filtering used for full-length reads. Sequences were annotated with PyIR, a Python wrapper for IgBLAST v1.9, using IMGT germline references to assign V/J genes and CDR3. Reads were removed for weak V/J assignments (E-value above 1e-6), missing CDR3, stop codons, out-of-frame junctions, or ambiguous translated residues. V3J clonotypes were defined by identical inferred V gene, J gene, and CDR3 amino acid sequence. Percentage overlap between repertoires was calculated by dividing the number of shared unique clonotypes by the size of the smaller repertoire. Repertoire richness was assessed with RTK rarefaction, the Chao1 estimator, and Recon v2.1 estimates of unobserved clonotypes. OLGA was used to compute generation probabilities for all TCRbeta clonotypes that the gDNA method yielded from a few donors. This immuneACCESS table, as held by TCRdb, lists in-frame sequences with V and J called but not all clones. Of the missing ones, under half trace to an unresolved V gene in checked studies; the others have no known cause. That table supplies the V and J calls and clone size; D and trimming were determined from the DNA. Within this sample are 1.5 million to 2.5 million clones, with 85% to 95% of them counted one time only. The top ten clones comprise less than 1.5% of the sample.

The CDR3 spans 14 residues, from the cysteine through the phenylalanine. Only CDR3 DNA remains: 42 bases, in frame from the first base. The germline V gene encodes CDR1 SGHRS and CDR2 YFSETQ. Trimmed from V: 4 bases; trimmed from J: 5 bases; junction bases lacking a gene match: 3. In the case of this clone: This clone's antigen is unknown. It has no much larger one-base neighbor in the sample; base qualities were not kept.

The chain employs TRBV5-1 and TRBJ2-5, with 12 bases aligning to TRBD2. This receptor was identified in a man between 18 and 29 years old in good health. Sequencing used naive CD8+ T cells sorted from blood. The cell subset or site label here, explained by the study, means: CD45RA+CCR7+. The DNA reads as follows: TGCGCCAGCAGCACTAGCGGGAGGTCGGAGACCCAGTACTTC. Translated, this is CASSTSGRSETQYF.